This record looks at one T cell receptor beta chain sequence and its context. This entry is derived from a study of identifying expanded T cells in peripheral blood. The germline CDR1 and CDR2 sequences are KGHSH and LQKENI. CDR3 length: 17 residues. Trimming removed 5 bases from V and 0 bases from J, with 19 bases in between. Sequenced by immunoSEQ multiplex PCR; TCRdb stores in-frame clones only, minus some. The repertoire holds approximately 92,000 clones, with 70% to 90% as singletons. This chain links TRBV18 with TRBJ1-1; TRBD1 is a possible D gene (6 bases). The receptor was isolated from a person aged 18 to 75 in good health. The sequencing sample was made of blood. The CDR3 nucleotides are TGTGCCAGCTCAATCTCCGACAGGTTTTACATGAACACTGAAGCTTTCTTT. This codes for CASSISDRFYMNTEAFF.